This T cell receptor beta chain emerged from a study of blood T cells in healthy people across ages. A second roughly 6 to 12 cycle PCR used barcoded and J-beta primers. TCRdb re-called the 5' RACE reads with MiXCR, one entry per CDR3 protein. Of about 800,000 distinct CDR3 sequences in the sample, 46% were seen once. Findings of the study overall: With naive T cell percentage, TCR beta diversity showed a strong correlation. Age showed a roughly linear inverse relationship with TCR beta diversity per million T cells.

To note about this clonotype: Antigen specificity is unknown.

V gave up 5 bases and J gave up 2 bases; unmatched junction bases: 4. CDR3 length: 14 amino acids. Germline V gene data show CDR1 as MDHEN and CDR2 as SYDVKM. The authors isolated at least 6 million PBMCs per sample. This TCR was recovered from a man older than 75 in good health. Sequenced input: blood. This chain uses TRBV28 with TRBJ2-5; 8 bases agree with TRBD2. CDR3 coding DNA: TGTGCCAGCAGTGCCTCTAGCGGGCAAGAGACCCAGTACTTC. It specifies CASSASSGQETQYF.